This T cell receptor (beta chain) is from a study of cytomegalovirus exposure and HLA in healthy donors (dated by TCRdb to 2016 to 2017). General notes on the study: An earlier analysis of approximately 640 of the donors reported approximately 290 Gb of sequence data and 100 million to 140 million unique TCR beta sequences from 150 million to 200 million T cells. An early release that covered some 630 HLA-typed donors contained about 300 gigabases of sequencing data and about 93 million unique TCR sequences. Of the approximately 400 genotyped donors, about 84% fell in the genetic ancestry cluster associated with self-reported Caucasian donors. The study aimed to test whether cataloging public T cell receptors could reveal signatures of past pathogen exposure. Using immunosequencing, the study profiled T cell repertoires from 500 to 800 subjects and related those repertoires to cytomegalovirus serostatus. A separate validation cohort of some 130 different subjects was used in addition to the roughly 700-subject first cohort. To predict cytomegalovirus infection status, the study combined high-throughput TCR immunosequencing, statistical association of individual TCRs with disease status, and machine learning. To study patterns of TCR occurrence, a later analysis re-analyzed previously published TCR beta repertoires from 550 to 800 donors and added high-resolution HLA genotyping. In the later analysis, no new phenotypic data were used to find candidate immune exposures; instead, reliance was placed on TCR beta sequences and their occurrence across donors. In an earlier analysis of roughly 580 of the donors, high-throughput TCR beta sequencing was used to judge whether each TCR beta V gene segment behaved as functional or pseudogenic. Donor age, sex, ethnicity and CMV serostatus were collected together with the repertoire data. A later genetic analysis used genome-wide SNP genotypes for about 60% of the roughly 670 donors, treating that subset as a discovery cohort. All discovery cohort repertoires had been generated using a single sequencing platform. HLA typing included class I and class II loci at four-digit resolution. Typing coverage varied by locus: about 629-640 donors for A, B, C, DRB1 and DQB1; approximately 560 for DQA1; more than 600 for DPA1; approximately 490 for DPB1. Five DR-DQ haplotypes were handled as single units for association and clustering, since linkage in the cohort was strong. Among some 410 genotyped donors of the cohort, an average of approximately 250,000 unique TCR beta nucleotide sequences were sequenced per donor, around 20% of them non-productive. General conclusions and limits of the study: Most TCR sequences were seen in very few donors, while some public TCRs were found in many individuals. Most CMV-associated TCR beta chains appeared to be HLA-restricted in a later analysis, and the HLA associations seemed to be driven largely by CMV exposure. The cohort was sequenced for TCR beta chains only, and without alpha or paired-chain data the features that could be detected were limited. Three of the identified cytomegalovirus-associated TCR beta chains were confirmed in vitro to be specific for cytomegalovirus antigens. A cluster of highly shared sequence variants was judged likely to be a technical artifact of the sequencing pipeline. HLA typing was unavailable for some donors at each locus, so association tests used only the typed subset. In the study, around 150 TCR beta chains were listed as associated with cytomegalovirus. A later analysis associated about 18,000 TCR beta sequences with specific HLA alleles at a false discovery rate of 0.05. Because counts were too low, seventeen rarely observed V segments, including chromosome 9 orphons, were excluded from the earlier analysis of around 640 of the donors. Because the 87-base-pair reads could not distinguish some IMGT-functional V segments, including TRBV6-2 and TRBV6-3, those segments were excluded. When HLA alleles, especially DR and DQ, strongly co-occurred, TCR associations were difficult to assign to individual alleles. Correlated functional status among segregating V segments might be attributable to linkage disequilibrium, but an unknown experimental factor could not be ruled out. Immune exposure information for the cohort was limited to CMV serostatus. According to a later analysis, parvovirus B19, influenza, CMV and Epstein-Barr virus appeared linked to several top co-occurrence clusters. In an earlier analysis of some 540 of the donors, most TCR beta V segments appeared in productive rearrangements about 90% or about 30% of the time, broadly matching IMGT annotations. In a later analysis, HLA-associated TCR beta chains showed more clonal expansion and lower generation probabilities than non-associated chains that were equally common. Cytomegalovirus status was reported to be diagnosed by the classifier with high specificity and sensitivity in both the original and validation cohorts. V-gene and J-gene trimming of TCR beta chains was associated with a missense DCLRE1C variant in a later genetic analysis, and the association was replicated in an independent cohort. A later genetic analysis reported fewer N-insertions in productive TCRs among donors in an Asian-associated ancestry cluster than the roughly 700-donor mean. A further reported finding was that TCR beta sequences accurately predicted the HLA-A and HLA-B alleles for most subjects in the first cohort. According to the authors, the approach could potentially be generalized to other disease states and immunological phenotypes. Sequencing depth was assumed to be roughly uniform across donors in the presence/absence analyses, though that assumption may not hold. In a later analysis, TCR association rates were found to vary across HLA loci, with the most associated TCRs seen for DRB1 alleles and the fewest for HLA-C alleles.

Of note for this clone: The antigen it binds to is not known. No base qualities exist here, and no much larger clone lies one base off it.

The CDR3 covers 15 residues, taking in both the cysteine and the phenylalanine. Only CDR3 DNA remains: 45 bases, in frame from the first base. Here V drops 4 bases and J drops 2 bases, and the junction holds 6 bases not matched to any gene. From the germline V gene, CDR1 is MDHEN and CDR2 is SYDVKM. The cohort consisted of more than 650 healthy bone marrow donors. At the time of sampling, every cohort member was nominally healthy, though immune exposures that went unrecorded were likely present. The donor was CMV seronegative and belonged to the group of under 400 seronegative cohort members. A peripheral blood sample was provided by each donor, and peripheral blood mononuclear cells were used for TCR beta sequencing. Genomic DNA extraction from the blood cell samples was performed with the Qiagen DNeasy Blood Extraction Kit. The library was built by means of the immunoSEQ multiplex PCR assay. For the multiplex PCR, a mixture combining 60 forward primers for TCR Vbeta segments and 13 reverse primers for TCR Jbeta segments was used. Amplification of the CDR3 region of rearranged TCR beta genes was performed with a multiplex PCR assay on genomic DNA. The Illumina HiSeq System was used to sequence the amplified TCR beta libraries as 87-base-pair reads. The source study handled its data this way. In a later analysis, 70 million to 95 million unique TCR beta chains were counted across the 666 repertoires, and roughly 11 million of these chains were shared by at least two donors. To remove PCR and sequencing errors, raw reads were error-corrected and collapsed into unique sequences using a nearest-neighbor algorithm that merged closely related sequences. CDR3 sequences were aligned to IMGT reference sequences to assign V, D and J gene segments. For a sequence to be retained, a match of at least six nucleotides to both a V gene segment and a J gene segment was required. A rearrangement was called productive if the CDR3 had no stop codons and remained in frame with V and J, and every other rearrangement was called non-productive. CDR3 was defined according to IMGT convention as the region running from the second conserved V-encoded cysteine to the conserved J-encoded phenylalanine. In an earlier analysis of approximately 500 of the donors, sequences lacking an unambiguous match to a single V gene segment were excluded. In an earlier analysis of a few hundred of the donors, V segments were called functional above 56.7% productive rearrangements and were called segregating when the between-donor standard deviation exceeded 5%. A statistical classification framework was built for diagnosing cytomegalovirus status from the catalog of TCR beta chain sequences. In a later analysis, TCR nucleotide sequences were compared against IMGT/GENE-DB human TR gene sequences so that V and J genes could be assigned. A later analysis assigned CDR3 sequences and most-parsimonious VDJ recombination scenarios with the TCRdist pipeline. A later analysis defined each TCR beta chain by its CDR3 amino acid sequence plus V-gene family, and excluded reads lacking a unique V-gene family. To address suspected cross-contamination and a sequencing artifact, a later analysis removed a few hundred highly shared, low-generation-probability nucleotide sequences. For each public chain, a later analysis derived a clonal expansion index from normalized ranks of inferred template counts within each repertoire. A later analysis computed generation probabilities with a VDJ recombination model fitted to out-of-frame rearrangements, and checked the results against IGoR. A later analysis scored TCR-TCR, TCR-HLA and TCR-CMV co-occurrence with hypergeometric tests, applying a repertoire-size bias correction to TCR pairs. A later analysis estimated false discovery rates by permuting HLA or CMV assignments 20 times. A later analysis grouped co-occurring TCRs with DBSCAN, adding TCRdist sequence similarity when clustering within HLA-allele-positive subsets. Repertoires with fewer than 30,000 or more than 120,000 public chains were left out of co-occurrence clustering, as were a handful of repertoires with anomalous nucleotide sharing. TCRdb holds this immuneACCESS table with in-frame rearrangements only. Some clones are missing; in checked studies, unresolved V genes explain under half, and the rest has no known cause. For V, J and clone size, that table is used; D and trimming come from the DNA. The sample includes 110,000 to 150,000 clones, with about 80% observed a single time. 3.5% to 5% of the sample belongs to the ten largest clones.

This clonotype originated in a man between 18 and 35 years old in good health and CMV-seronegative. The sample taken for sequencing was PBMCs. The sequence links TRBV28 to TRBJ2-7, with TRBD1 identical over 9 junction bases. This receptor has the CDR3 CASSSAGTGPYEQYF. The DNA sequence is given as TGTGCCAGCAGTTCTGCCGGGACAGGGCCCTACGAGCAGTACTTC.